This TCR beta chain was sequenced during a study of response to subunit inactivated influenza vaccine. Broader study findings: The authors offered the suggestion that each seasonal influenza vaccination recruits few new T cells.

CDR1 and CDR2 (germline): ENHRY, SYGVKD. The CDR3 sequence is 15 residues long. V lost 3 bases to trimming and J lost 4 bases; unmatched junction nucleotides: 9. TCRdb reanalysed the RT-PCR reads using MiXCR and keeps one entry per CDR3 protein. This sample has roughly 190,000 distinct CDR3 sequences, with roughly 12% found just once. This clonotype was recorded many times. Its antigen is unidentified. This sample was also put to use in a study of T cells expressing NK-cell markers. That source reports: In generating TCR beta cDNA, 5'RACE template switching with UMIs was used. Just one sequenced donor of eight was HCMV-seronegative, while seven were seropositive. The CD3+CD56-NKG2C+ fraction was also led by these clonotypes in a few donors.

This clonotype originated in a man aged 50 to 60 who received an inactivated influenza vaccine. This sequence joins TRBV10-3 and TRBJ2-7, with TRBD1 matching 7 bases. This material consisted of CD8+ T cells sorted from PBMCs, taken 11 to 12 days after vaccination. DNA of the CDR3: TGTGCCATCAGTGAAGACCGGGACAGAGAATACGAGCAGTACTTC. As protein: CAISEDRDREYEQYF.